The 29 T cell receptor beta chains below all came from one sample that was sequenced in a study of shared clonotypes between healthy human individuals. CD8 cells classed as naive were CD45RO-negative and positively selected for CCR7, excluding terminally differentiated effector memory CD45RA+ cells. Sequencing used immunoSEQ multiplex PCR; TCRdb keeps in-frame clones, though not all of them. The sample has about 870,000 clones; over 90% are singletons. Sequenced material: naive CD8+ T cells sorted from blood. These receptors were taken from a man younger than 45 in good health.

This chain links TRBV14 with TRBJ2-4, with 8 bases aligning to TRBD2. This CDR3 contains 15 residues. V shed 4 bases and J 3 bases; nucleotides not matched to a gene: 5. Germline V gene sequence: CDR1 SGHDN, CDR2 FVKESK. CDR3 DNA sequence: TGTGCCAGCAGCCCCCTAGCGGGCGGCAAAAACATTCAGTACTTC. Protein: CASSPLAGGKNIQYF.

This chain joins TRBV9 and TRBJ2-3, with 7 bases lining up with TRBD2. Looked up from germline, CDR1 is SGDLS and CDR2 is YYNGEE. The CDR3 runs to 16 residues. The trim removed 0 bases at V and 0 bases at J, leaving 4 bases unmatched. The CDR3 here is CASSVGEGFSTDTQYF. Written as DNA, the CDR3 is TGTGCCAGCAGCGTAGGGGAGGGGTTTAGCACAGATACGCAGTATTTT.

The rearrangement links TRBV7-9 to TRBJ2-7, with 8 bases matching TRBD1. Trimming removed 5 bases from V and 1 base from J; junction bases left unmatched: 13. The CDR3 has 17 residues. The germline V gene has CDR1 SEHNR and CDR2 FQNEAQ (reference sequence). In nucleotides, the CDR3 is TGTGCCAGCAGCGAAGTCACAGGGGGTAAGGAGTCCTACGAGCAGTACTTC. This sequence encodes CASSEVTGGKESYEQYF.

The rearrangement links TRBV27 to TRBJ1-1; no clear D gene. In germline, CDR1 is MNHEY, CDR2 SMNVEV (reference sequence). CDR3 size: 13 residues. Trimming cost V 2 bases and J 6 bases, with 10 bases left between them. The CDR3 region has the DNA TGTGCCAGCAGTTTAGGGGTAGCGGCTGAAGCTTTCTTT. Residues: CASSLGVAAEAFF.

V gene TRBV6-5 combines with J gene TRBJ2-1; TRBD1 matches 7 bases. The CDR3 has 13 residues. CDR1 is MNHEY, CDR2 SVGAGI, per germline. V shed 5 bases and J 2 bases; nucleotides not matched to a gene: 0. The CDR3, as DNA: TGTGCCAGCAGTGACAGGGCCTACAATGAGCAGTTCTTC. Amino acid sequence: CASSDRAYNEQFF.

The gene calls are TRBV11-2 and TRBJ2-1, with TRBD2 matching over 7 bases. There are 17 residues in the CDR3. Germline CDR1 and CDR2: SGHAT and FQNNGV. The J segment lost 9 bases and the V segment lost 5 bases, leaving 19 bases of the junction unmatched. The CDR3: CASSPNTRTSSGGEQFF. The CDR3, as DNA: TGTGCCAGCAGCCCAAACACCAGGACTAGTTCCGGGGGTGAGCAGTTCTTC.

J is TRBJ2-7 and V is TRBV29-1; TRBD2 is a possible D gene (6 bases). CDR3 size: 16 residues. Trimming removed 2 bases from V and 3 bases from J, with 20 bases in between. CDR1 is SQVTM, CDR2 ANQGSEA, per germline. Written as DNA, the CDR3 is TGCAGCGTTGAATCTGATCGCCGGGGGTTGGACTACGAGCAGTACTTC. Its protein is CSVESDRRGLDYEQYF.

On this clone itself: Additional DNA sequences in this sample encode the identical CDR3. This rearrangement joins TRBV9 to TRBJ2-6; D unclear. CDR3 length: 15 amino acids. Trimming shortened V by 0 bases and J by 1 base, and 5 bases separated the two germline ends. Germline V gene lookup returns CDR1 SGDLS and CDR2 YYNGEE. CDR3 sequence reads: CASSVGFSGANVLTF. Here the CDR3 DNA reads TGTGCCAGCAGCGTAGGTTTTTCTGGGGCCAACGTCCTGACTTTC.

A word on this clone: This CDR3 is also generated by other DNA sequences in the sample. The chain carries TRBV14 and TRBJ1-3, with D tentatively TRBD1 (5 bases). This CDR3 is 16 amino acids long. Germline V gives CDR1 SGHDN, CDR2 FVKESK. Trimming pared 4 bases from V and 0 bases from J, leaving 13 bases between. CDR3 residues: CASSLVGGFSGNTIYF. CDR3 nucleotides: TGTGCCAGCAGCCTAGTTGGGGGATTCTCTGGAAACACCATATATTTT.

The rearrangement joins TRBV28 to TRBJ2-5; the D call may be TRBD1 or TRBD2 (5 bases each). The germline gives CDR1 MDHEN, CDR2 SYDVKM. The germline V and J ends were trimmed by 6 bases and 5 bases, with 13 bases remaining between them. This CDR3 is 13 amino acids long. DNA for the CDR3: TGTGCCAGCAGGCCTCGGGGCATGGAGACCCAGTACTTC. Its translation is CASRPRGMETQYF.

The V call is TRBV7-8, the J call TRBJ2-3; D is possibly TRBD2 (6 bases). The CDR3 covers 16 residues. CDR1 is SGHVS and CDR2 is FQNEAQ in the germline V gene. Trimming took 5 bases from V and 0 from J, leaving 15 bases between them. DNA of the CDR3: TGTGCCAGCAGCCTAGGTGAGCGGGCCAGCACAGATACGCAGTATTTT. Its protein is CASSLGERASTDTQYF.

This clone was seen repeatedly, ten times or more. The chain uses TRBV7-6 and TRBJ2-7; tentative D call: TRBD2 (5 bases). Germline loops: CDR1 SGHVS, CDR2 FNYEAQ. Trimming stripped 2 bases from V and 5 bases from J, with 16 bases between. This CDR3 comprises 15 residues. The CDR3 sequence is CASSLQDGLGNEQYF. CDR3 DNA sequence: TGTGCCAGCAGCTTACAGGACGGACTGGGTAACGAGCAGTACTTC.

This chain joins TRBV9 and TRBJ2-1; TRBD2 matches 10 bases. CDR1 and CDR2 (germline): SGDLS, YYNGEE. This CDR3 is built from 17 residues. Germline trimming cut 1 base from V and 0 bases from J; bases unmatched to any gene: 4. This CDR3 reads CASSVSGRVSSYNEQFF. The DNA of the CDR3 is TGTGCCAGCAGCGTAAGCGGGAGGGTAAGCTCCTACAATGAGCAGTTCTTC.

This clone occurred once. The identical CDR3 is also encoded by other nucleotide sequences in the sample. The DNA of the CDR3 is TGTGCCAGCAGCACACTAGCCAGGGAGACCCAGTACTTC. Protein: CASSTLARETQYF. V is TRBV7-9 and J is TRBJ2-5, with D possibly TRBD2 on 6 matching bases. Per the germline V gene, CDR1 is SEHNR and CDR2 is FQNEAQ (reference sequence). Trimming took 5 bases from V and 5 from J, leaving 12 bases between them. The CDR3 length is 13 residues.

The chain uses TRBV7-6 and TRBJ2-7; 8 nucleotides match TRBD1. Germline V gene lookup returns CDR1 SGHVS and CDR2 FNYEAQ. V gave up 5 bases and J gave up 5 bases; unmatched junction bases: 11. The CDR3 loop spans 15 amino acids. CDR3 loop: CASSHQQTGADEQYF. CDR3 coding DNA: TGTGCCAGCAGCCACCAACAGACAGGGGCGGACGAGCAGTACTTC.

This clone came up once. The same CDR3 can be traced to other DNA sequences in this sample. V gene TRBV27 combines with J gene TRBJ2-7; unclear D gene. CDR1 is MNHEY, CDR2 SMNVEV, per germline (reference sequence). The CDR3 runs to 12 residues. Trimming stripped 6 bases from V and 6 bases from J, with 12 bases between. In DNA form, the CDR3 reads TGTGCCAGCAGCCTTCCGGGTCGCGAGCAGTACTTC. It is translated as CASSLPGREQYF.

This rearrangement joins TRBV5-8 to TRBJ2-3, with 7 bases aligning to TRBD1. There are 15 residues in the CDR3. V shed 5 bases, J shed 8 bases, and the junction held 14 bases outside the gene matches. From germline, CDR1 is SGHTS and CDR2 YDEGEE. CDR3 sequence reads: CASSSGTEGYGTQYF. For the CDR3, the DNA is TGTGCCAGCAGTTCCGGGACAGAGGGATACGGTACGCAGTATTTT.

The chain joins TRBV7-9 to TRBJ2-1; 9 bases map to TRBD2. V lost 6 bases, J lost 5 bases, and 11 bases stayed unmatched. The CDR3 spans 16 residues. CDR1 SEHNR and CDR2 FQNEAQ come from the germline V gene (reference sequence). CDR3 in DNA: TGTGCCAGCAGTAAGTTGGAGCTAGCGGGACACAATGAGCAGTTCTTC. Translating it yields CASSKLELAGHNEQFF.

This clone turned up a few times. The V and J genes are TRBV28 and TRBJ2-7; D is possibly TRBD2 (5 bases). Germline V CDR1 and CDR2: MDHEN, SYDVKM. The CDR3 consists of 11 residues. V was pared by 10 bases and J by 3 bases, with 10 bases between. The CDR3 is CATGLHYEQYF. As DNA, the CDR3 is TGTGCCACCGGACTGCACTACGAGCAGTACTTC. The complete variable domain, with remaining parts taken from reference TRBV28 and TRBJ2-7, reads DVKVTQSSRYLVKRTGEKVFLECVQDMDHENMFWYRQDPGLGLRLIYFSYDVKMKEKGDIPEGYSVSREKKERFSLILESASTNQTSMYLCATGLHYEQYFGPGTRLTVT.

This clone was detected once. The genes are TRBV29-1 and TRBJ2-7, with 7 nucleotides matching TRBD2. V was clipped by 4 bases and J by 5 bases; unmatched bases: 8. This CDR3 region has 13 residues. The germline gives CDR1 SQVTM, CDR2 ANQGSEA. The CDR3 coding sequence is TGCAGCGTTGTCCCTAGCGGCTTTGACGAGCAGTACTTC. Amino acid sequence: CSVVPSGFDEQYF.

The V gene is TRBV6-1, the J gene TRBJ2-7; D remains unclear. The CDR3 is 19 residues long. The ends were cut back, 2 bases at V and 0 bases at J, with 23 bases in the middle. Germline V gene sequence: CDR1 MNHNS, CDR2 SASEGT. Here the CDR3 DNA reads TGTGCCAGCAGTGAATGGCTACACAATAGTAGAGATAGCTCCTACGAGCAGTACTTC. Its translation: CASSEWLHNSRDSSYEQYF.

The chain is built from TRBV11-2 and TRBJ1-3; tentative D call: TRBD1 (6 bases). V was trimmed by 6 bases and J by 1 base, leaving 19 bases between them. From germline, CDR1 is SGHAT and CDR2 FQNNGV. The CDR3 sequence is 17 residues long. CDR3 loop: CASSLTLYRESGNTIYF. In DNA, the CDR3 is TGTGCCAGCAGTCTTACCCTCTACAGGGAATCTGGAAACACCATATATTTT.

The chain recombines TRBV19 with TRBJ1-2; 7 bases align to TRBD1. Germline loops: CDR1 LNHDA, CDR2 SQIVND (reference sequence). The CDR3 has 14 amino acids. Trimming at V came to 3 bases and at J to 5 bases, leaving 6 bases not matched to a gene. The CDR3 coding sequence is TGTGCCAGTAGTATGGGTTCAGGGGGATATGGCTACACCTTC. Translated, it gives CASSMGSGGYGYTF.

The CDR3, as DNA: TGTGCCAGCAGCCAAGAAGGGAAATTTGCGGACGAGCAGTACTTC. It specifies CASSQEGKFADEQYF. The rearrangement uses TRBV4-2 and TRBJ2-7; no definite D call. CDR1 is LGHNA and CDR2 is YNFKEQ in the germline V gene. The V gene lost 0 bases and the J gene lost 5 bases, with 14 bases spanning the gap. The CDR3 is made up of 15 amino acids.

The CDR3 protein is CASTTLNYGYTF. The CDR3 DNA reads as TGTGCCAGCACAACACTAAACTATGGCTACACCTTC. This rearrangement joins TRBV25-1 to TRBJ1-2; no definite D call. V was clipped by 7 bases and J by 2 bases, with 8 bases between them. CDR1 MGHDK and CDR2 SYGVNS come from the germline V gene. The CDR3 is 12 residues long.

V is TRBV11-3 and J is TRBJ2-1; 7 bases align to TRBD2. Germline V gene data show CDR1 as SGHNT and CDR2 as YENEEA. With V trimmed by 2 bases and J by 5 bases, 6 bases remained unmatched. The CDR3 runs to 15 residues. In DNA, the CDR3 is TGTGCCAGCAGCTTACGCGGGAGTTCGAACAATGAGCAGTTCTTC. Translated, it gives CASSLRGSSNNEQFF.

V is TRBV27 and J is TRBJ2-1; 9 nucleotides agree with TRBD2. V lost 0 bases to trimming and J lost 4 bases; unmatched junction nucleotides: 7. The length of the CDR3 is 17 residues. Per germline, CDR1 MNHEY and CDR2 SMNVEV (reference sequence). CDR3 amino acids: CASSLSTDAGGYNEQFF. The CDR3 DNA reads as TGTGCCAGCAGTTTATCGACCGACGCGGGAGGGTACAATGAGCAGTTCTTC.

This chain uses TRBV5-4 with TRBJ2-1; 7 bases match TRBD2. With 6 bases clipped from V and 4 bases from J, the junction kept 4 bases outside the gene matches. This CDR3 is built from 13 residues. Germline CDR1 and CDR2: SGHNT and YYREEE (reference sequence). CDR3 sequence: CASKLAEYNEQFF. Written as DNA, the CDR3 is TGTGCCAGCAAGCTAGCGGAATACAATGAGCAGTTCTTC.

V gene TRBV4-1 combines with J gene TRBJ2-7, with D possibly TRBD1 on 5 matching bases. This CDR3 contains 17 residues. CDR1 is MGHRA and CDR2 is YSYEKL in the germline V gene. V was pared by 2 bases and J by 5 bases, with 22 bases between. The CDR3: CASSQRTSLLQVNEQYF. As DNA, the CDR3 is TGCGCCAGCAGCCAAAGGACATCCCTACTACAGGTAAACGAGCAGTACTTC.